What follows are 29 T cell receptor beta chains derived from one specimen sequenced in a study of neurological immune-mediated disorders. TCRdb re-analysed the 5' RACE reads in MiXCR, keeping a single row per CDR3 protein. The sample consists of about 35,000 distinct CDR3 sequences, 3% to 4% of them appearing once. The sample taken for sequencing was PBMCs. The receptors derive from a man aged 25-45 years with multiple sclerosis.

The chain joins TRBV5-1 to TRBJ2-3; D perhaps matches TRBD1 (6 bases). CDR3 length: 17 residues. V lost 2 bases and J lost 2, with 18 bases in between. The germline gives CDR1 SGHRS, CDR2 YFSETQ. CDR3 in DNA: TGCGCCAGCAGCTTTGACCCCCCGGGACAAAACACAGATACGCAGTATTTT. Its translation is CASSFDPPGQNTDTQYF. Looking up the rest from reference TRBV5-1 and TRBJ2-3 gives the full variable domain: KAGVTQTPRYLIKTRGQQVTLSCSPISGHRSVSWYQQTPGQGLQFLFEYFSETQRNKGNFPGRFSGRQFSNSRSEMNVSTLELGDSALYLCASSFDPPGQNTDTQYFGPGTRLTVL.

The chain links TRBV4-3 to TRBJ2-7; D is perhaps TRBD1 (5 bases). Germline loops: CDR1 LGHNA, CDR2 YSLEER. The length of the CDR3 is 15 residues. V lost 0 bases, J lost 3 bases, and 12 bases lay in between. CDR3 amino acids: CASSQDQGKGYEQYF. The CDR3 DNA sequence: TGCGCCAGCAGCCAAGATCAGGGAAAGGGCTACGAGCAGTACTTC.

The sample holds many counts of this clonotype. The chain combines TRBV20-1 with TRBJ1-1; possibly TRBD1 for D (6 bases). Per germline, CDR1 DFQATT and CDR2 SNEGSKA (reference sequence). The CDR3 is 10 residues long. The V end lost 5 bases, the J end lost 7 bases, and 8 bases lay between the germline ends. CDR3 coding DNA: TGCAGTGCTGGGACAAATGAAGCTTTCTTT. This translates into CSAGTNEAFF.

This clonotype was observed many times. The junction and the germline gene differ at one end; a read error may be behind it. This rearrangement joins TRBV29-1 to TRBJ1-5; D is undetermined. Germline values: CDR1 SQVTM, CDR2 ANQGSEA. The CDR3 is 13 residues long. In DNA form, the CDR3 reads TGCAGCGTTGTCGGATATAGCAATCAGCCCCAGAATTTT. Translating gives CSVVGYSNQPQNF.

This clonotype was seen ten or more times. The J gene is TRBJ1-2, the V gene TRBV29-1; perhaps TRBD1 as D (5 bases). The CDR3 has 12 residues. From germline, CDR1 is SQVTM and CDR2 ANQGSEA. V was pared by 6 bases and J by 8 bases, with 16 bases between. Written as DNA, the CDR3 is TGCAGCGTCCAAGGGGCAGGGAGAGGCTACACCTTC. It yields the protein CSVQGAGRGYTF. The full variable domain, in which reference TRBV29-1 and TRBJ1-2 provide the parts outside the CDR3, is SAVISQKPSRDICQRGTSLTIQCQVDSQVTMMFWYRQQPGQSLTLIATANQGSEATYESGFVIDKFPISRPNLTFSTLTVSNMSPEDSSIYLCSVQGAGRGYTFGSGTRLTVV.

At least ten counts were recorded for this clonotype. The chain is built from TRBV5-1 and TRBJ1-2, with D perhaps matching TRBD1 (6 bases). Germline V gene data show CDR1 as SGHRS and CDR2 as YFSETQ. Trimming removed 4 bases at V and 1 base at J, with 20 bases between. The CDR3 is made up of 17 amino acids. The CDR3 bases are TGCGCCAGCAGCGATCCATTTCCCCGGACAGTTAACTATGGCTACACCTTC. Translation gives CASSDPFPRTVNYGYTF. Filled out from reference TRBV5-1 and TRBJ1-2, the complete variable domain reads KAGVTQTPRYLIKTRGQQVTLSCSPISGHRSVSWYQQTPGQGLQFLFEYFSETQRNKGNFPGRFSGRQFSNSRSEMNVSTLELGDSALYLCASSDPFPRTVNYGYTFGSGTRLTVV.

This clonotype was found many times. V and J are TRBV15 and TRBJ2-5; D is ambiguous. The length of the CDR3 is 13 residues. Trimming stripped 0 bases from V and 1 base from J, with 3 bases between. Germline V CDR1 and CDR2: LNHNV, YYDKDF (reference sequence). The CDR3 DNA sequence: TGTGCCACCAGCAGAGATCTCCAAGAGACCCAGTACTTC. Its translation: CATSRDLQETQYF.

The chain couples TRBV15 to TRBJ1-2, with 7 bases aligning to TRBD1. The CDR3 loop spans 15 amino acids. The V gene end was trimmed by 0 bases and the J gene end by 8 bases; junction bases not matched to a gene: 9. Germline V gene lookup returns CDR1 LNHNV and CDR2 YYDKDF (reference sequence). The CDR3 nucleotides read TGTGCCACCAGCAGAGATTCGTACAGGGGTGACGGCTACACCTTC. Translation gives CATSRDSYRGDGYTF.

This clonotype was seen at least ten times. J is TRBJ2-1 and V is TRBV3-1, with D uncertain. Trimming left V 4 bases short and J 3 bases short, with 16 bases between. This CDR3 comprises 16 residues. Germline CDR1 LGHDT, CDR2 YNNKEL (reference sequence). The CDR3 bases are TGTGCCAGCAGCCGAAATGCGGCAACGGACTACAATGAGCAGTTCTTC. It translates to CASSRNAATDYNEQFF.

At least ten counts were recorded for this clonotype. This rearrangement joins TRBV7-6 to TRBJ2-5, with D perhaps TRBD1 (5 bases). In germline, CDR1 is SGHVS, CDR2 FNYEAQ. The germline V and J ends were trimmed by 3 bases and 4 bases, with 18 bases remaining between them. This CDR3 contains 16 residues. The CDR3 reads CASSFKQGVPIETQYF. Written as DNA, the CDR3 is TGTGCCAGCAGCTTCAAGCAAGGGGTCCCCATAGAGACCCAGTACTTC. Combining the CDR3 with reference TRBV7-6 and TRBJ2-5 gives the whole variable domain GAGVSQSPRYKVTKRGQDVALRCDPISGHVSLYWYRQALGQGPEFLTYFNYEAQQDKSGLPNDRFSAERPEGSISTLTIQRTEQRDSAMYRCASSFKQGVPIETQYFGPGTRLLVL.

This clonotype showed up many times. V is TRBV29-1 and J is TRBJ1-1, with TRBD1 identical over 7 bases. The V gene's germline CDR1 is SQVTM and CDR2 ANQGSEA. Losses at the gene ends were 6 bases for V and 0 bases for J; bases not matched to a gene: 1. This CDR3 spans 12 amino acids. CDR3 protein: CSVDRMNTEAFF. The CDR3 DNA is TGCAGCGTGGACAGGATGAACACTGAAGCTTTCTTT. Based on the CDR3 plus reference TRBV29-1 and TRBJ1-1, the full variable domain is SAVISQKPSRDICQRGTSLTIQCQVDSQVTMMFWYRQQPGQSLTLIATANQGSEATYESGFVIDKFPISRPNLTFSTLTVSNMSPEDSSIYLCSVDRMNTEAFFGQGTRLTVV.

A few counts support this clonotype. The V call is TRBV25-1, the J call TRBJ2-7, with TRBD1 matching 9 bases. Germline CDR1 is MGHDK and CDR2 is SYGVNS. The CDR3 covers 15 residues. With V trimmed by 5 bases and J by 3 bases, 8 bases remained unmatched. The DNA of the CDR3 is TGTGCCAGCAGTATCCACAGGGGGCACGTCTACGAGCAGTACTTC. Protein: CASSIHRGHVYEQYF.

The chain uses TRBV10-3 and TRBJ1-6, with D maybe TRBD1 (5 bases). This CDR3 contains 16 residues. Trimming removed 0 bases from V and 8 bases from J, with 14 bases in between. Germline lookup yields CDR1 ENHRY and CDR2 SYGVKD. CDR3: CAISESRAGKDSPLHF. CDR3 bases: TGTGCCATCAGTGAGTCCAGGGCAGGGAAAGATTCACCCCTCCACTTT.

Comment on this clonotype: This may stem from a read error, because a much larger clone lies one nucleotide away. The chain uses TRBV10-2 and TRBJ1-5; D not resolved. Germline values: CDR1 WSHSY, CDR2 SAAADI. The CDR3 contains 13 residues. The CDR3 DNA follows: TGCGCCAGCAGTGGGGAGGGATATCAGACCCAGCATTTT. Its translation: CASSGEGYQTQHF.

V is TRBV5-6 and J is TRBJ1-1; possible D gene TRBD1, 5 bases. Looked up from germline, CDR1 is SGHDT and CDR2 is YYEEEE. Trimming took 4 bases from V and 3 from J, leaving 13 bases between them. The CDR3 covers 14 residues. This chain's CDR3 is CASSARGWDTEAFF. The CDR3 DNA reads TGTGCCAGCAGCGCGAGGGGATGGGACACTGAAGCTTTCTTT.

This clonotype was picked up many times. This chain joins TRBV5-1 and TRBJ1-1; D remains unclear. Germline-derived CDR1 and CDR2 are SGHRS and YFSETQ. This CDR3 region has 15 residues. V gave up 4 bases and J gave up 0 bases, with 13 bases separating them. CDR3 nucleotide sequence: TGCGCCAGCAGCCCCCCCGCGGTGATGAACACTGAAGCTTTCTTT. Amino acid sequence: CASSPPAVMNTEAFF.

In this sample, this clonotype turned up many times. V usage is TRBV10-3 and J usage is TRBJ2-7; D gene unclear. Trimming stripped 0 bases from V and 4 bases from J, with 10 bases between. The CDR3 loop spans 14 amino acids. Germline V gene sequence: CDR1 ENHRY, CDR2 SYGVKD. CDR3 coding DNA: TGTGCCATCAGTGAGTCTTCTAGTCGATACGAGCAGTACTTC. It is translated as CAISESSSRYEQYF.

At least ten counts were recorded for this clonotype. The rearrangement joins TRBV12-3 or TRBV12-4 to TRBJ2-5; D is undetermined. V lost 8 bases and J lost 1, with 14 bases in between. This CDR3 has 14 amino acids. CDR3 nucleotide sequence: TGTGCCAGCCATAGAGGCCTTATCCAAGAGACCCAGTACTTC. This translates into CASHRGLIQETQYF.

In its sample, this clonotype was seen many times. The chain uses TRBV2 and TRBJ1-4, with D unresolved. Germline V lookup: CDR1 SNHLY, CDR2 FYNNEI. Between the trimmed V and J ends, which lost 8 bases and 6 bases, there was a span of 4 bases. The CDR3 consists of 10 residues. The CDR3 coding sequence is TGTGCCAGCCGTTATGAAAAACTGTTTTTT. As protein: CASRYEKLFF.

Many counts were recorded for this clonotype. This chain connects TRBV20-1 to TRBJ1-6; 11 positions agree with TRBD1. CDR1 is DFQATT, CDR2 SNEGSKA, per germline (reference sequence). V trimming: 6 bases; J trimming: 10 bases; junction bases outside the gene matches: 11. This CDR3 has 15 residues. CDR3 loop: CSARYRDRGSSPLHF. CDR3 bases: TGCAGTGCGCGATACCGGGACAGGGGGTCCTCACCCCTCCACTTT.

This clonotype has a count of ten or more. The V and J genes are TRBV20-1 and TRBJ2-1; D possibly corresponds to TRBD1 (5 bases). The V gene lost 1 base and the J gene lost 2 bases, with 12 bases spanning the gap. Germline values: CDR1 DFQATT, CDR2 SNEGSKA (reference sequence). This CDR3 has 15 residues. CDR3 in DNA: TGCAGTGCTAGAGGGTCGCCAGGGACCTACAATGAGCAGTTCTTC. Protein: CSARGSPGTYNEQFF.

This clonotype was recorded many times. Relative to the germline gene, one junction end is altered; a read error may explain this. This chain uses TRBV7-7 with TRBJ2-3, with D tentatively TRBD2 (5 bases). CDR1 SSHAT and CDR2 FNYEAQ come from the germline V gene (reference sequence). This CDR3 is 15 amino acids long. The CDR3 region is CASSLGLALTDTQYF. The CDR3 coding sequence is TGTGCTAGCAGCTTAGGTCTAGCCCTCACAGATACGCAGTATTTT.

This clonotype was seen at least ten times. The V call is TRBV7-2, the J call TRBJ2-1; D possibly matches TRBD1 or TRBD2 (5 bases each). V was cut by 5 bases and J by 1 base, with 9 bases left in between. CDR1 is SGHTA and CDR2 is FQGNSA in the germline V gene. The CDR3 contains 14 residues. CDR3 bases: TGTGCCAGCAGCCCGGGACCGTCCTACAATGAGCAGTTCTTC. Translated, it gives CASSPGPSYNEQFF.

The sample holds many counts of this clonotype. This chain connects TRBV7-2 to TRBJ2-2, with D possibly TRBD1 on 6 matching bases. V lost 7 bases and J 0 bases, leaving 9 bases between the germline ends. In germline, CDR1 is SGHTA, CDR2 FQGNSA. The CDR3 has 14 amino acids. The CDR3 reads CASNDRTNTGELFF. CDR3 in DNA: TGTGCCAGCAATGACAGGACGAACACCGGGGAGCTGTTTTTT.

This clonotype has at least ten counts. The chain joins TRBV5-1 to TRBJ2-1; the D gene could be TRBD1 or TRBD2 (5 bases each). Trimming left V 1 base short and J 5 bases short, with 7 bases between. The CDR3 runs to 13 residues. Looked up from germline, CDR1 is SGHRS and CDR2 is YFSETQ. The CDR3 is CASSLRGHNEQFF. The DNA of the CDR3 is TGCGCCAGCAGCTTGCGGGGCCACAATGAGCAGTTCTTC.

This clonotype was counted many times. This chain joins TRBV5-1 and TRBJ2-2; a possible D gene is TRBD2 (6 bases). Trimming took off 1 base at V and 7 bases at J, with 14 bases between the two ends. This CDR3 comprises 15 residues. The germline V gene has CDR1 SGHRS and CDR2 YFSETQ. CDR3 bases: TGCGCCAGCAGCTTGTCACTAGCTGCTGGCGGGGAGCTGTTTTTT. Translated: CASSLSLAAGGELFF. Complete variable domain (other parts from reference TRBV5-1 and TRBJ2-2): KAGVTQTPRYLIKTRGQQVTLSCSPISGHRSVSWYQQTPGQGLQFLFEYFSETQRNKGNFPGRFSGRQFSNSRSEMNVSTLELGDSALYLCASSLSLAAGGELFFGEGSRLTVL.

There are many counts of this clonotype. V and J are TRBV3-1 and TRBJ1-3; D gene unclear. This CDR3 region has 12 residues. Germline lookup yields CDR1 LGHDT and CDR2 YNNKEL (reference sequence). Trimming cost V 6 bases and J 2 bases, with 5 bases left between them. The CDR3 reads CASRTAGNTIYF. As DNA, the CDR3 is TGTGCCAGCAGGACGGCTGGAAACACCATATATTTT.

This clonotype appeared many times. V and J are TRBV5-1 and TRBJ2-2; the D gene is possibly TRBD2 (6 bases). Per the germline V gene, CDR1 is SGHRS and CDR2 is YFSETQ. Trimming left V 0 bases short and J 2 bases short, with 8 bases between. The CDR3 is made up of 15 amino acids. The CDR3 nucleotides are TGCGCCAGCAGCTTGGGGGACTCCAACACCGGGGAGCTGTTTTTT. It codes for CASSLGDSNTGELFF.

This clonotype was observed many times. As DNA, the CDR3 is TGTGCCAGCAGCTTAGATCCCGGGTTTAACTATGGCTACACCTTC. It specifies CASSLDPGFNYGYTF. The V gene is TRBV11-2, the J gene TRBJ1-2; D remains unclear. The CDR3 covers 15 residues. The V gene's germline CDR1 is SGHAT and CDR2 FQNNGV. V lost 0 bases, J lost 1 base, and 9 bases lay in between.